This TCR beta chain comes out of a study of blood T cell repertoires in COVID-19. J gave up 6 bases and V 6 bases, and 2 bases lay outside the gene matches. CDR3 length: 12 amino acids. CDR1 and CDR2 (germline): SQVTM, ANQGSEA. The table came from immunoSEQ multiplex PCR; TCRdb's copy has only in-frame clones and leaves some out. The sample holds fewer than 300,000 clones, roughly 88% seen once. The chain couples TRBV29-1 to TRBJ1-2; 12 bases match TRBD1. Sequenced material: peripheral blood. The TCR comes from a human donor with COVID-19, enrolled during active disease. The donor label of this sample is uncertain. The CDR3 region has the DNA TGCAGCGTGGGACAGGGGGCACATGGCTACACCTTC. Translated, it gives CSVGQGAHGYTF.